These 24 T cell receptor beta chains originate from one sample sequenced in a study of shared clonotypes between healthy human individuals. Sequencing used immunoSEQ multiplex PCR; TCRdb keeps in-frame clones, though not all of them. The sample records some 630,000 clones, 72% being singletons. Sequencing was done on a sample of memory CD4+ T cells sorted from blood. The sample's subset: CD45RA-negative fraction. Receptors originate from a woman under 40 in good health.

The chain joins TRBV7-3 to TRBJ2-2; D is undetermined. The V end lost 4 bases, the J end lost 0 bases, and 9 bases lay between the germline ends. The CDR3 spans 15 residues. Germline CDR1 is SGHTA and CDR2 is FQGTGA. The CDR3 coding sequence is TGTGCCAGCAGCTCAAACACGGCGAACACCGGGGAGCTGTTTTTT. This translates into CASSSNTANTGELFF.

In this sample, this clone turned up a few times. The V and J genes are TRBV7-2 and TRBJ2-3, with no clear D. CDR3 length equals 15 residues. Trimming took 7 bases from V and 4 from J, leaving 18 bases between them. CDR1 SGHTA and CDR2 FQGNSA come from the germline V gene. The chain's CDR3 is CASTKLVLIADTQYF. CDR3 DNA: TGTGCCAGCACCAAGCTAGTCCTGATTGCAGATACGCAGTATTTT. Filled out from reference TRBV7-2 and TRBJ2-3, the complete variable domain reads GAGVSQSPSNKVTEKGKDVELRCDPISGHTALYWYRQSLGQGLEFLIYFQGNSAPDKSGLPSDRFSAERTGGSVSTLTIQRTQQEDSAVYLCASTKLVLIADTQYFGPGTRLTVL.

This chain connects TRBV4-2 to TRBJ2-5, with 10 bases that match TRBD2. There are 16 residues in the CDR3. After removal of 0 bases from V and 2 bases from J, the junction contained 3 bases not matched to a gene. The germline gives CDR1 LGHNA, CDR2 YNFKEQ. CDR3 in amino acids: CASSQDSGRYQETQYF. The CDR3 bases are TGTGCCAGCAGCCAAGATAGCGGGAGGTATCAAGAGACCCAGTACTTC.

This clone was detected many times. The gene calls are TRBV4-2 and TRBJ1-1; the D is unclear. The CDR3 is 13 residues long. Trimming shortened V by 1 base and J by 1 base, and 4 bases separated the two germline ends. Germline V gene data show CDR1 as LGHNA and CDR2 as YNFKEQ. The CDR3 loop reads CASSQVSNTEAFF. CDR3 nucleotide sequence: TGTGCCAGCAGCCAAGTATCGAACACTGAAGCTTTCTTT.

The V gene is TRBV6-5, the J gene TRBJ2-1, with 8 bases matching TRBD2. V shed 4 bases and J 9 bases; nucleotides not matched to a gene: 11. The CDR3 extends over 15 amino acids. CDR1 MNHEY and CDR2 SVGAGI come from the germline V gene. The CDR3 DNA is TGTGCCAGCAGTTTCTGGACGGGAGGGGAGGGTGAGCAGTTCTTC. Translated, it gives CASSFWTGGEGEQFF.

The V gene is TRBV7-9, the J gene TRBJ1-5; D remains unclear. V was pared by 6 bases and J by 4 bases, with 10 bases between. Looked up from germline, CDR1 is SEHNR and CDR2 is FQNEAQ (reference sequence). The CDR3 contains 13 residues. The CDR3 loop reads CASSKWENQPQHF. The CDR3 bases are TGTGCCAGCAGTAAGTGGGAGAATCAGCCCCAGCATTTT.

The chain joins TRBV11-2 to TRBJ2-7; TRBD1 is a possible D gene (5 bases). The CDR3 loop spans 13 amino acids. With 0 bases removed from V and 9 bases from J, the gap between germline ends came to 12 bases. Germline CDR1 SGHAT, CDR2 FQNNGV. Here the CDR3 reads CASSLEGPLGQYF. The CDR3 coding sequence is TGTGCCAGCAGCTTAGAGGGGCCCCTAGGGCAGTACTTC.

The sample holds many counts of this clone. V is TRBV5-1 and J is TRBJ2-1; TRBD2 aligns across 7 bases. This CDR3 is 16 amino acids long. The V gene's germline CDR1 is SGHRS and CDR2 YFSETQ. Losses at the gene ends were 0 bases for V and 4 bases for J; bases not matched to a gene: 7. CDR3 residues: CASSLVAGEGYNEQFF. The CDR3 region has the DNA TGCGCCAGCAGCTTGGTTGCGGGAGAGGGTTACAATGAGCAGTTCTTC.

The J gene is TRBJ1-5, the V gene TRBV30, with 9 bases that match TRBD1. The CDR3 length is 12 residues. Trimming took 8 bases from V and 7 from J; bases not matched to a gene: 6. Germline V gene data show CDR1 as GTSNPN and CDR2 as SVGIG (reference sequence). CDR3 DNA: TGTGCCGCGGACAGGGGAGGCCAGCCCCAGCATTTT. Residues: CAADRGGQPQHF. Complete variable domain (other parts from reference TRBV30 and TRBJ1-5): SQTIHQWPATLVQPVGSPLSLECTVEGTSNPNLYWYRQAAGRGLQLLFYSVGIGQISSEVPQNLSASRPQDRQFILSSKKLLLSDSGFYLCAADRGGQPQHFGDGTRLSIL.

This CDR3 is CASSLDSGSTEAFF. The CDR3 DNA follows: TGTGCCAGCAGCTTAGATTCAGGTAGCACTGAAGCTTTCTTT. The chain carries TRBV11-2 and TRBJ1-1, with unresolved D. V was trimmed by 0 bases and J by 4 bases, leaving 9 bases between them. Germline V CDR1 and CDR2: SGHAT, FQNNGV. The CDR3 loop spans 14 amino acids.

The chain employs TRBV28 and TRBJ2-5; a possible D gene is TRBD1 (8 bases). The CDR3 runs to 14 residues. Trimming left V 5 bases short and J 5 bases short, with 15 bases between. Looked up from germline, CDR1 is MDHEN and CDR2 is SYDVKM. The CDR3 protein is CASSPPQGGETQYF. The DNA for the CDR3 is TGTGCCAGCAGTCCCCCACAGGGGGGGGAGACCCAGTACTTC.

The gene calls are TRBV19 and TRBJ2-7, with D possibly being TRBD1 (6 bases). Trimming cost V 6 bases and J 5 bases, with 14 bases left between them. Per the germline V gene, CDR1 is LNHDA and CDR2 is SQIVND (reference sequence). This CDR3 spans 13 amino acids. The CDR3 region has the DNA TGTGCCAGTAGATACAGGGACGGGGACGAGCAGTACTTC. Its protein is CASRYRDGDEQYF.

The chain combines TRBV6-6 with TRBJ2-7, with TRBD2 matching 7 bases. The CDR3 has 14 amino acids. With V trimmed by 5 bases and J by 0 bases, 4 bases remained unmatched. Germline CDR1 reads MNHNY; CDR2 reads SVGAGI (reference sequence). CDR3 DNA: TGTGCCAGCAGTGGGACTACACCCTCCTACGAGCAGTACTTC. It yields the protein CASSGTTPSYEQYF.

With regard to this clone: The same CDR3 can be traced to other DNA sequences in this sample. The DNA for the CDR3 is TGCGCCAGCAGCTTGGAGCTAGGGGACACCGGGGAGCTGTTTTTT. This gives the protein CASSLELGDTGELFF. The chain joins TRBV5-1 to TRBJ2-2; D is possibly TRBD1 (5 bases). Trimming left V 0 bases short and J 3 bases short, with 9 bases between. This CDR3 is 15 amino acids long. Germline V gene lookup returns CDR1 SGHRS and CDR2 YFSETQ. The full variable domain, with the rest looked up from reference TRBV5-1 and TRBJ2-2, is KAGVTQTPRYLIKTRGQQVTLSCSPISGHRSVSWYQQTPGQGLQFLFEYFSETQRNKGNFPGRFSGRQFSNSRSEMNVSTLELGDSALYLCASSLELGDTGELFFGEGSRLTVL.

The J gene is TRBJ2-5, the V gene TRBV18; D gene unclear. CDR3 length equals 12 residues. V lost 5 bases to trimming and J lost 2 bases, with 6 bases between them. Germline V CDR1 and CDR2: KGHSH, LQKENI. The CDR3 spells CASSTQQETQYF. The CDR3 DNA follows: TGTGCCAGCTCAACTCAACAAGAGACCCAGTACTTC.

With regard to this clone: The sample has other DNA sequences that encode this CDR3 too. CDR3 region: CASSVREDTEAFF. The CDR3 nucleotides read TGTGCCAGCAGCGTAAGAGAGGACACTGAAGCTTTCTTT. The rearrangement joins TRBV9 to TRBJ1-1; D is undetermined. Trimming removed 1 base from V and 3 bases from J, with 7 bases in between. Germline loops: CDR1 SGDLS, CDR2 YYNGEE. CDR3 length: 13 amino acids.

The rearrangement uses TRBV10-3 and TRBJ2-1, with 8 bases lining up with TRBD1. Germline CDR1 and CDR2: ENHRY and SYGVKD. The V gene end was trimmed by 6 bases and the J gene end by 5 bases; junction bases not matched to a gene: 12. The CDR3 has 16 residues. CDR3 sequence: CAISAAGTGFNNEQFF. The DNA for the CDR3 is TGTGCCATCAGCGCCGCCGGGACAGGCTTTAACAATGAGCAGTTCTTC.

The rearrangement links TRBV5-1 to TRBJ1-4; TRBD1 is a possible D gene (5 bases). Germline CDR1 and CDR2: SGHRS and YFSETQ. This CDR3 is built from 14 residues. V was cut by 4 bases and J by 8 bases, with 15 bases left in between. The CDR3, as DNA: TGCGCCAGCAGCCGAGACCAGGGACGAGAAAAACTGTTTTTT. Translated: CASSRDQGREKLFF.

The V gene is TRBV6-5, the J gene TRBJ2-3; D not resolved. V dropped 2 bases and J dropped 0 bases, with 6 bases sitting between them. The germline V gene encodes CDR1 MNHEY and CDR2 SVGAGI. The CDR3 runs to 14 residues. CDR3 region: CASSYGSSTDTQYF. CDR3 bases: TGTGCCAGCAGTTACGGGTCGAGCACAGATACGCAGTATTTT.

A few counts support this clone. This chain connects TRBV29-1 to TRBJ1-5; no clear D. The CDR3 loop spans 14 amino acids. The germline CDR1 and CDR2 sequences are SQVTM and ANQGSEA. V was trimmed by 5 bases and J by 2 bases, leaving 13 bases between them. This CDR3 is CSVIEGRGNQPQHF. As DNA, the CDR3 is TGCAGCGTTATAGAAGGGAGAGGCAATCAGCCCCAGCATTTT.

This clone was found many times. The chain has TRBV6-1 and TRBJ2-3; D uncertain. V dropped 1 base and J dropped 0 bases, with 14 bases sitting between them. The germline V gene encodes CDR1 MNHNS and CDR2 SASEGT. This CDR3 is 17 amino acids long. The DNA of the CDR3 is TGTGCCAGCAGTGAAGGCCGCTTGCGGATAAGCACAGATACGCAGTATTTT. This gives the protein CASSEGRLRISTDTQYF.

CDR3 nucleotides: TGTGCCAGCAGTGTTTTGAGGGGACAGGGCTACAATGAGCAGTTCTTC. Amino acid sequence: CASSVLRGQGYNEQFF. The V call is TRBV25-1, the J call TRBJ2-1, with 9 nucleotides matching TRBD1. The CDR3 totals 16 residues. Per the germline V gene, CDR1 is MGHDK and CDR2 is SYGVNS. With 4 bases clipped from V and 3 bases from J, the junction kept 7 bases outside the gene matches.

The V call is TRBV4-1, the J call TRBJ2-7; no firm D call. Germline lookup yields CDR1 MGHRA and CDR2 YSYEKL. Deletions cut 1 base from V and 5 bases from J, with 15 bases between. The CDR3 has 15 residues. CDR3 in amino acids: CASSQGHTSSHEQYF. CDR3 coding DNA: TGCGCCAGCAGCCAAGGACACACTTCTTCCCACGAGCAGTACTTC.

The gene calls are TRBV6-5 and TRBJ2-7; tentatively, D is TRBD1 or TRBD2 (6 bases each). Germline V gene lookup returns CDR1 MNHEY and CDR2 SVGAGI. Trimming took off 9 bases at V and 7 bases at J, with 16 bases between the two ends. The CDR3 is made up of 12 amino acids. The CDR3 DNA is TGTGCCAGTAGGAGGGGGAGCTGGGAGCAGTACTTC. Translated: CASRRGSWEQYF.